The 2 T cell receptor beta chains below were found in one sample sequenced in a study of Tregs in tolerant kidney transplant recipients (dated by TCRdb to 2018 to 2020). In light of the paper, this sample's time point label describes: 6 months after combined kidney and bone marrow transplant. The transplants used related donors with nonmyeloablative bone marrow transplantation, and mixed chimerism in the human trials was transient. Preparation of the library involved the immunoSEQ multiplex PCR assay. Here the immuneACCESS table is served through TCRdb, limited to in-frame sequences with V and J called. Missing clones are a known gap in these copies; in checked studies unresolved V genes cover under half, and the rest lacks a known reason. The sample table shows 55,000 to 75,000 clones, and 87% are seen once. Around 4.1% of the sample belongs to the ten largest clones. This sample comprised CD4+ T cells from blood (PBMCs), obtained 6 months after the transplant. The receptors were sampled from a human patient who received a combined kidney and bone marrow transplant. Some T cells seen after a transplant may have their origin in the graft donor.

Notes on this clone: Other DNA sequences in this sample translate to the same CDR3. This rearrangement joins TRBV11-3 to TRBJ1-3; tentatively, D is TRBD1 (6 bases). This CDR3 is 13 amino acids long. V lost 6 bases to trimming and J lost 4 bases, with 10 bases between them. The V gene's germline CDR1 is SGHNT and CDR2 YENEEA. The CDR3 region has the DNA TGTGCCAGCAGTACAGGGTCCGGAAACACCATATATTTT. Protein sequence: CASSTGSGNTIYF.

V gene TRBV7-2 combines with J gene TRBJ2-7; weak D call: TRBD1 (5 bases). Germline values: CDR1 SGHTA, CDR2 FQGNSA. The V gene lost 2 bases and the J gene lost 5 bases, with 13 bases spanning the gap. The CDR3 runs 14 residues. CDR3 in DNA: TGTGCCAGCAGCTTATCGATAACAGGTAACGAGCAGTACTTC. Encoded protein: CASSLSITGNEQYF. Together with reference TRBV7-2 and TRBJ2-7, the CDR3 gives the full variable domain: GAGVSQSPSNKVTEKGKDVELRCDPISGHTALYWYRQSLGQGLEFLIYFQGNSAPDKSGLPSDRFSAERTGGSVSTLTIQRTQQEDSAVYLCASSLSITGNEQYFGPGTRLTVT.